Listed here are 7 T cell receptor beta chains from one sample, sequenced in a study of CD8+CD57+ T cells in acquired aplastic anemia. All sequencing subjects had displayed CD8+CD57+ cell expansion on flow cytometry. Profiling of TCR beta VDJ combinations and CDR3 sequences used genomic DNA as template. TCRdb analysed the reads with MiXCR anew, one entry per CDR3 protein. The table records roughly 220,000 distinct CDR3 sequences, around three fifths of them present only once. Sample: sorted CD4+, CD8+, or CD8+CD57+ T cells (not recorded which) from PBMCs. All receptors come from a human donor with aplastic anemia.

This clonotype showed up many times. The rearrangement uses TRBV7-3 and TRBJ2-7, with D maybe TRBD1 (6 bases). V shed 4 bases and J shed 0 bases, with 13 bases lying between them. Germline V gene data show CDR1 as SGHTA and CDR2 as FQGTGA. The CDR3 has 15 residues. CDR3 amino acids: CASSSTGTPSYEQYF. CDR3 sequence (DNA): TGTGCCAGCAGCTCCACCGGGACACCCTCCTACGAGCAGTACTTC.

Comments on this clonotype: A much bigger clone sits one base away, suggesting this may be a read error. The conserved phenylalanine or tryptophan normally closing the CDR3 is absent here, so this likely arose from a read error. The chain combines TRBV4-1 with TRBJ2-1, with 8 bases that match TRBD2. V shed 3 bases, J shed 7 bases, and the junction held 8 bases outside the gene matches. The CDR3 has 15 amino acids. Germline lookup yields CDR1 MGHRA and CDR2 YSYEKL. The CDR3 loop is CASSHPGLVGNEQFL. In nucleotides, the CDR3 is TGCGCCAGCAGCCATCCGGGACTAGTCGGTAATGAGCAGTTCCTC.

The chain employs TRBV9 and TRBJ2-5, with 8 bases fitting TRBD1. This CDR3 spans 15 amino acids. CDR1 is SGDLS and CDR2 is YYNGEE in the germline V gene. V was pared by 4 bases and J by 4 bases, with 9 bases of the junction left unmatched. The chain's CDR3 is CASSYRQGQGETQYF. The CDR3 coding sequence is TGTGCCAGCAGCTATCGACAGGGGCAGGGAGAGACCCAGTACTTC.

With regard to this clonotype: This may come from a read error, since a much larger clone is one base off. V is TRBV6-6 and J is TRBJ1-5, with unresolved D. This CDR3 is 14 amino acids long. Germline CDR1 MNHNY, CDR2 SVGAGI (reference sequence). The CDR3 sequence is CASGYFPLNQPQHF. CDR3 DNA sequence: TGTGCCAGCGGTTACTTTCCGTTGAATCAGCCCCAGCATTTT.

CDR3 sequence: CASSLGQGAGELFF. CDR3 in DNA: TGTGCCAGCAGCTTGGGACAGGGTGCCGGGGAGCTGTTTTTT. The chain is built from TRBV7-9 and TRBJ2-2; TRBD1 aligns across 9 bases. Unmatched junction bases numbered 2, after V lost 3 bases and J lost 6 bases. The CDR3 loop spans 14 amino acids. Germline assignment: CDR1 SEHNR and CDR2 FQNEAQ (reference sequence).

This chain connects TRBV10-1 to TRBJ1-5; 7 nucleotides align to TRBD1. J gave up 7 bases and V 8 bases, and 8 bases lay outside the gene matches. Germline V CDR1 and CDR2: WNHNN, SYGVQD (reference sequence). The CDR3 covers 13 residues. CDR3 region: CASPWDSRQPQHF. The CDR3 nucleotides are TGCGCCAGCCCCTGGGACAGCCGGCAGCCCCAGCATTTT.

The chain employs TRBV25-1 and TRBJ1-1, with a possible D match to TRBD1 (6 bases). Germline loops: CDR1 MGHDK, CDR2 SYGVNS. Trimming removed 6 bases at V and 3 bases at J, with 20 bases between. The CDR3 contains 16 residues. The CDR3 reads CASRGGSTGYDTEAFF. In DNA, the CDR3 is TGTGCCAGCAGAGGGGGGAGTACAGGGTATGACACTGAAGCTTTCTTT.